This T cell receptor beta chain is from a study of T cell repertoires in cytomegalovirus infection. Turning to the study itself: Selected CMV epitopes included recently identified HLA-C-restricted ones as well as well-studied HLA-B-restricted ones. Both a matching HLA type and CMV infection were indicated by public TCR beta signatures.

Each CDR3 protein gets one entry after TCRdb re-called the reads with MiXCR. The sample yields about 700,000 distinct CDR3 sequences, around 32% seen once. This clonotype showed up just a few times. Its antigen remains unidentified. Germline lookup yields CDR1 MGHRA and CDR2 YSYEKL. CDR3 size: 13 residues. V was clipped by 4 bases and J by 15 bases, with 19 bases between them. The starting material was cultured PBMCs, obtained from culture after CMV antigen stimulation. The clonotype was recovered from a human donor in good health (CMV status not recorded). Some clones in this sample may be carry-over from other donors' samples. The chain links TRBV4-1 to TRBJ2-1; a possible D gene is TRBD1 (5 bases). In nucleotides, the CDR3 is TGCGCCAGCAGCCCTGAAACAGGACCGGCTCCGTTCTTC. Translated: CASSPETGPAPFF.